A single sample is the source of the 4 T cell receptor beta chains below, sequenced in a study of PD-1 blockade in classical Hodgkin lymphoma. Sequenced by immunoSEQ multiplex PCR; TCRdb stores in-frame clones only, minus some. The sample contains 17,000 or so clones, around 72% of which appear only once. All the patients suffered relapse after autologous stem cell transplantation, and brentuximab vedotin exposure differed. Sequenced here: peripheral blood mononuclear cells (PBMCs), sampled at baseline. These receptors all come from a human donor with classical Hodgkin lymphoma.

The chain has TRBV27 and TRBJ2-2; 8 bases fit TRBD2. V shed 8 bases and J 7 bases; nucleotides not matched to a gene: 9. Germline V gene data show CDR1 as MNHEY and CDR2 as SMNVEV (reference sequence). CDR3 size: 14 residues. The CDR3 DNA is TGTGCCAGCCTGGGGGCGGGAGGCTACGGGGAGCTGTTTTTT. This encodes CASLGAGGYGELFF.

This clone was detected only a few times. The chain links TRBV28 to TRBJ2-7; tentative D call: TRBD2 (5 bases). This CDR3 comprises 12 residues. V was trimmed by 6 bases and J by 0 bases, leaving 6 bases between them. Germline assignment: CDR1 MDHEN and CDR2 SYDVKM. The CDR3 loop reads CASRTSSYEQYF. The CDR3 DNA reads TGTGCCAGCAGAACTAGCTCCTACGAGCAGTACTTC.

This chain joins TRBV7-9 and TRBJ1-1; 7 nucleotides line up with TRBD1. The V and J ends lost 2 bases and 4 bases, in that order; junction bases with no gene match: 7. Germline assignment: CDR1 SEHNR and CDR2 FQNEAQ (reference sequence). CDR3 length equals 15 residues. CDR3 sequence: CASSLYGTEGTEAFF. In nucleotides, the CDR3 is TGTGCCAGCAGCTTATACGGGACAGAGGGCACTGAAGCTTTCTTT.

Sample share makes this clone medium-sized. This chain joins TRBV5-6 and TRBJ2-1, with D possibly being TRBD1 or TRBD2 (5 bases each). The CDR3 runs 13 residues. V gave up 0 bases and J gave up 6 bases, with 7 bases separating them. Germline CDR1 and CDR2: SGHDT and YYEEEE. The CDR3 DNA reads TGTGCCAGCAGCTTGGGGGGGACCAATGAGCAGTTCTTC. Encoded protein: CASSLGGTNEQFF.